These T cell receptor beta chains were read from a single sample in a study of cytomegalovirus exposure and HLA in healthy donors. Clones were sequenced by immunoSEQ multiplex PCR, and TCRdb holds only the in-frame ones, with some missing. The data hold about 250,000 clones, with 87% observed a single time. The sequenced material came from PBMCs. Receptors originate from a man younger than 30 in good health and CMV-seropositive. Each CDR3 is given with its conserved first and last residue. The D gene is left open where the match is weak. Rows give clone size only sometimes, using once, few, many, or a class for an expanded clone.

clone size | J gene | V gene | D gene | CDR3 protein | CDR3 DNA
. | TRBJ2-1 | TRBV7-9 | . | CASSTDLPDEQFF | TGTGCCAGCAGCACGGACCTACCTGATGAGCAGTTCTTC
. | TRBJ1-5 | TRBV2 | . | CASSPLLGGFSNQPQHF | TGTGCCAGCAGCCCACTATTGGGGGGATTTAGCAATCAGCCCCAGCATTTT
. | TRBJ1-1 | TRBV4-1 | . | CASSQDQGRGETEAFF | TGCGCCAGCAGCCAAGATCAGGGCAGGGGAGAAACTGAAGCTTTCTTT
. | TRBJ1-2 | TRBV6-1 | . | CAAVTATNYGYTF | TGTGCCGCGGTAACAGCGACTAACTATGGCTACACCTTC
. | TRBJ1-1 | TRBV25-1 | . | CASSALGGNTEAFF | TGTGCCAGCAGTGCTTTAGGGGGGAACACTGAAGCTTTCTTT
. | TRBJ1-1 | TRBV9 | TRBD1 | CASSVLQGWGTEAFF | TGTGCCAGCAGCGTCCTACAGGGGTGGGGCACTGAAGCTTTCTTT
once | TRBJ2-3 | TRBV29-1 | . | CSGCMPSTDTQYF | TGCAGCGGCTGTATGCCTAGCACAGATACGCAGTATTTT
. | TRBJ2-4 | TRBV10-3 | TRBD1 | CAISSGGKNIQYF | TGTGCCATCAGTTCAGGGGGCAAAAACATTCAGTACTTC
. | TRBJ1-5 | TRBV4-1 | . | CASSQDEGKKDQPQHF | TGCGCCAGCAGCCAAGATGAAGGAAAGAAGGATCAGCCCCAGCATTTT
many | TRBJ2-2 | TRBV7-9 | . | CASDRTNTGELFF | TGTGCCAGTGACCGCACGAACACCGGGGAGCTGTTTTTT
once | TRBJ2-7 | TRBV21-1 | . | CASSKARSEQYF | TGTGCCAGCAGCAAAGCGCGTAGCGAGCAGTACTTC
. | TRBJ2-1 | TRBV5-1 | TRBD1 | CASSAGQEYNEQFF | TGCGCCAGCAGCGCCGGACAGGAATACAATGAGCAGTTCTTC
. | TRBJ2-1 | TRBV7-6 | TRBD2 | CASSPLAGGWNEQFF | TGTGCCAGCAGTCCTCTAGCGGGAGGTTGGAATGAGCAGTTCTTC
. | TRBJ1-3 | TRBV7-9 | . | CASSSGSGGNTIYF | TGTGCCAGCAGCTCAGGATCGGGCGGCAACACCATATATTTT
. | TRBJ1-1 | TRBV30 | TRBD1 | CAWSAVGTEEGEAFF | TGTGCCTGGAGTGCCGTAGGGACAGAGGAGGGTGAAGCTTTCTTT
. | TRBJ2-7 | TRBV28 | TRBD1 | CASSFPGQGAYEQYF | TGTGCCAGCAGTTTTCCGGGACAGGGGGCCTACGAGCAGTACTTC
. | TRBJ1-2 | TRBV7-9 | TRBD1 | CASSIGQADTPNYGYTF | TGTGCCAGCAGCATCGGACAGGCCGATACCCCTAACTATGGCTACACCTTC
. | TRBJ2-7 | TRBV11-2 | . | CASSNQLALDEQYF | TGTGCCAGCAGCAACCAATTAGCCCTGGACGAGCAGTACTTC
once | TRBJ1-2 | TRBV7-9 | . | CASSLREGWNYGYTF | TGTGCCAGCAGCCTTAGAGAGGGTTGGAACTATGGCTACACCTTC
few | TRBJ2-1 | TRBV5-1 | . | CASTDRRGGNEQFF | TGCGCCAGCACCGATCGGAGGGGAGGCAATGAGCAGTTCTTC
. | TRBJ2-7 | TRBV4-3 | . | CASSQDPGSTVYEQYF | TGCGCCAGCAGCCAAGATCCTGGCAGTACGGTCTACGAGCAGTACTTC
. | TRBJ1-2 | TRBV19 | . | CASSNSLWTAYGYTF | TGTGCCAGTAGTAACTCCCTTTGGACAGCCTATGGCTACACCTTC
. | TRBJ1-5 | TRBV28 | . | CASRFPYEGDQPQHF | TGTGCCAGCAGGTTCCCTTATGAGGGTGATCAGCCCCAGCATTTT
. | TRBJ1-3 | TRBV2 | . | CASTPSSGNTIYF | TGTGCCAGCACACCCAGCTCTGGAAACACCATATATTTT
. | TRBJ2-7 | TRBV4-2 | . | CASSDRGWGFDEQYF | TGTGCCAGCAGCGATAGGGGGTGGGGTTTTGACGAGCAGTACTTC
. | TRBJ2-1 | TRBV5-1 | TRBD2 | CASSLRTSGANEQFF | TGCGCCAGCAGCTTGAGGACTAGCGGGGCCAATGAGCAGTTCTTC
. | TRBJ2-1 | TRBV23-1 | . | CASSQSQGNYNEQFF | TGCGCCAGCAGTCAGAGCCAGGGTAACTACAATGAGCAGTTCTTC
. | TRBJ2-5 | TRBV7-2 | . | CASSRRAGRIQETQYF | TGTGCCAGCAGCCGTAGGGCCGGCCGGATTCAAGAGACCCAGTACTTC
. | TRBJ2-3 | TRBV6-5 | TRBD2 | CASSTAGGHTDTQYF | TGTGCCAGCAGTACAGCGGGAGGACACACAGATACGCAGTATTTT
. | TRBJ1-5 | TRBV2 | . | CASSEGRGNQPQHF | TGTGCCAGCAGTGAGGGCAGGGGTAATCAGCCCCAGCATTTT
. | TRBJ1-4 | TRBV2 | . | CASSPPGLSEKLFF | TGTGCCAGCAGTCCGCCGGGACTCTCTGAAAAACTGTTTTTT
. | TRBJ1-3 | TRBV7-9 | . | CASSFGADTIYF | TGTGCCAGCAGCTTTGGAGCGGACACCATATATTTT
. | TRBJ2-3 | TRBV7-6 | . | CASSLEKTDTQYF | TGTGCCAGCAGCTTAGAAAAGACAGATACGCAGTATTTT
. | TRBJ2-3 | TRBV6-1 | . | CASQRMGRDTQYF | TGTGCCAGCCAGCGTATGGGGCGAGATACGCAGTATTTT
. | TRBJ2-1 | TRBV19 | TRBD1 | CASSIRTGVEQFF | TGTGCCAGTAGCATTCGAACAGGGGTTGAGCAGTTCTTC
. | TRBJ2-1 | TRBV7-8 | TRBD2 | CASSSTIAGEFYNEQFF | TGTGCCAGCAGCTCCACCATAGCGGGAGAATTCTACAATGAGCAGTTCTTC
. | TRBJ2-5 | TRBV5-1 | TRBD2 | CASSLQAGVPQETQYF | TGCGCCAGCAGCTTACAAGCGGGAGTTCCCCAAGAGACCCAGTACTTC
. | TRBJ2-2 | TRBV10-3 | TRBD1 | CAIKAQGTNTGELFF | TGTGCCATCAAGGCACAGGGGACGAACACCGGGGAGCTGTTTTTT
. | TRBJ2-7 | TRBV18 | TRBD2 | CASSPPLGLAYEQYF | TGTGCCAGCTCACCACCCTTAGGACTAGCATACGAGCAGTACTTC
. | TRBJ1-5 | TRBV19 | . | CASSFLGAVSNQPQHF | TGTGCCAGTAGTTTTCTAGGGGCGGTTAGCAATCAGCCCCAGCATTTT
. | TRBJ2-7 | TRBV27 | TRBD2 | CASSLGTSGEQYF | TGTGCCAGCAGTTTGGGGACTAGCGGCGAGCAGTACTTC
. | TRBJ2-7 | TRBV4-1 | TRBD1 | CASSRGDRGSYEQYF | TGCGCCAGCAGCCGCGGGGACAGGGGATCCTACGAGCAGTACTTC
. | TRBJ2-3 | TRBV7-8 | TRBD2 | CASGLLAGRVDTQYF | TGTGCCAGCGGCCTTCTAGCGGGTCGTGTGGATACGCAGTATTTT
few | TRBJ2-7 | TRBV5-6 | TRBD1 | CASSLGQGIGYEQYF | TGTGCCAGCAGCCTCGGACAGGGTATAGGCTACGAGCAGTACTTC
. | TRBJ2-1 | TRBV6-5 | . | CASSYFLGTYNEQFF | TGTGCCAGCAGTTACTTTCTTGGGACTTACAATGAGCAGTTCTTC
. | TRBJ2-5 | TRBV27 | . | CASSLGTPLIETQYF | TGTGCCAGCAGTTTAGGGACACCCCTTATAGAGACCCAGTACTTC
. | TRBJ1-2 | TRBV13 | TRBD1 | CASSETAGGKNYGYTF | TGTGCCAGCAGCGAAACCGCAGGGGGCAAGAACTATGGCTACACCTTC